These 25 T cell receptor beta chains share one sample of origin, sequenced in a study of blood T cell repertoires in COVID-19. The protocol was immunoSEQ multiplex PCR, while the TCRdb copy is restricted to in-frame clones and leaves out a portion. The repertoire holds about 63,000 clones, around 79% seen once, with approximately 30% in the top ten. Sequences were obtained from peripheral blood. The source is a human donor in a cohort sampled during active COVID-19.

The CDR3 region has the DNA TGTGCCAGCTCACCGTTGGGACAGGGGATTGATGAAGCTTTCTTT. Amino acid sequence: CASSPLGQGIDEAFF. The chain links TRBV18 to TRBJ1-1; 10 bases agree with TRBD1. The CDR3 loop spans 15 amino acids. V dropped 3 bases and J dropped 7; count of bases not matched to a gene: 8. From germline, CDR1 is KGHSH and CDR2 LQKENI.

The gene calls are TRBV19 and TRBJ2-5, with TRBD1 as a possible D gene (6 bases). V lost 0 bases, J lost 1 base, and 12 bases lay in between. The germline V gene encodes CDR1 LNHDA and CDR2 SQIVND (reference sequence). CDR3 size: 16 residues. The CDR3 nucleotides read TGTGCCAGTAGTATAGAGGGTTGGGGGCCCCAAGAGACCCAGTACTTC. Translating gives CASSIEGWGPQETQYF. Full variable domain (rest looked up from reference TRBV19 and TRBJ2-5): DGGITQSPKYLFRKEGQNVTLSCEQNLNHDAMYWYRQDPGQGLRLIYYSQIVNDFQKGDIAEGYSVSREKKESFPLTVTSAQKNPTAFYLCASSIEGWGPQETQYFGPGTRLLVL.

The chain links TRBV18 to TRBJ1-3; maybe TRBD1 (6 bases). This CDR3 contains 16 residues. Germline V CDR1 and CDR2: KGHSH, LQKENI. The V and J ends lost 3 bases and 0 bases respectively, with 12 bases between them. CDR3 loop: CASSPAGQLSGNTIYF. CDR3 nucleotide sequence: TGTGCCAGCTCACCCGCTGGACAGCTCTCTGGAAACACCATATATTTT.

This clone was seen a single time. The chain is built from TRBV5-1 and TRBJ2-1; 7 bases match TRBD1. The V gene's germline CDR1 is SGHRS and CDR2 YFSETQ. The V segment lost 3 bases and the J segment 8 bases; nucleotides outside the gene matches: 5. This CDR3 contains 13 residues. The CDR3 here is CASSSTGSHEQFF. CDR3 nucleotides: TGCGCCAGCAGCTCGACAGGGTCCCATGAGCAGTTCTTC.

Only a few counts were recorded for this clone. The rearrangement links TRBV29-1 to TRBJ2-1; 7 nucleotides line up with TRBD1. The V and J ends lost 6 bases and 6 bases, in that order; junction bases with no gene match: 5. Germline CDR1 is SQVTM and CDR2 is ANQGSEA. The CDR3 sequence is 12 residues long. CDR3 nucleotide sequence: TGCAGCGTCGCCGGGACAGCCAATGAGCAGTTCTTC. It codes for CSVAGTANEQFF.

The chain links TRBV11-2 to TRBJ2-7; 12 bases align to TRBD1. Germline loops: CDR1 SGHAT, CDR2 FQNNGV. V lost 4 bases, J lost 11 bases, and 9 bases stayed unmatched. This CDR3 contains 14 residues. CDR3 loop: CASSSTGTGGYKYF. The CDR3 nucleotides read TGTGCCAGCAGCTCAACCGGGACAGGGGGCTACAAGTACTTC.

The chain uses TRBV18 and TRBJ1-2; D might be TRBD1 (5 bases). V dropped 3 bases and J dropped 2 bases, with 10 bases sitting between them. The CDR3 contains 14 residues. In germline, CDR1 is KGHSH, CDR2 LQKENI. The CDR3 DNA is TGTGCCAGCTCACCCTCGGCAGGGAACTATGGCTACACCTTC. Encoded protein: CASSPSAGNYGYTF.

This chain connects TRBV7-8 to TRBJ2-5; D might be TRBD1 (6 bases). The CDR3 sequence is 14 residues long. The V and J ends lost 3 bases and 3 bases respectively, with 11 bases between them. CDR1 SGHVS and CDR2 FQNEAQ come from the germline V gene. In DNA, the CDR3 is TGTGCCAGCAGCTTTCCCGACAGGAAAGAGACCCAGTACTTC. Amino acids: CASSFPDRKETQYF.

V and J are TRBV6-6 and TRBJ2-7; 13 bases map to TRBD2. This CDR3 region has 16 residues. V lost 2 bases to trimming and J lost 3 bases; unmatched junction nucleotides: 4. Germline assignment: CDR1 MNHNY and CDR2 SVGAGI (reference sequence). The CDR3 sequence: CASSYPGLAGNYEQYF. Here the CDR3 DNA reads TGTGCCAGCAGTTACCCGGGACTAGCGGGGAACTACGAGCAGTACTTC.

The chain joins TRBV18 to TRBJ1-4; TRBD1 is a possible D gene (5 bases). This CDR3 is 16 amino acids long. Germline V gene lookup returns CDR1 KGHSH and CDR2 LQKENI. Trimming left V 3 bases short and J 8 bases short, with 19 bases between. CDR3 sequence reads: CASSPGDGGAGEKLFF. In DNA form, the CDR3 reads TGTGCCAGCTCACCGGGGGACGGCGGGGCGGGAGAAAAACTGTTTTTT.

This clone is deemed medium-sized. This rearrangement joins TRBV7-3 to TRBJ1-6; 8 bases agree with TRBD1. J gave up 7 bases and V 4 bases, and 3 bases lay outside the gene matches. From germline, CDR1 is SGHTA and CDR2 FQGTGA. The CDR3 contains 14 residues. The CDR3 sequence: CASSSTGVNSPLHF. Here the CDR3 DNA reads TGTGCCAGCAGCTCGACAGGGGTCAATTCACCCCTCCACTTT.

This clone came up once. The gene calls are TRBV4-1 and TRBJ1-1, with no clear D. V was pared by 4 bases and J by 1 base, with 13 bases between. The germline V gene has CDR1 MGHRA and CDR2 YSYEKL. This CDR3 comprises 15 residues. CDR3 bases: TGCGCCAGCAGCCCAACGGTCGCCTCGAACACTGAAGCTTTCTTT. Its protein is CASSPTVASNTEAFF.

The rearrangement links TRBV27 to TRBJ2-7; 10 bases map to TRBD2. The CDR3 extends over 14 amino acids. V lost 6 bases, J lost 5 bases, and 7 bases stayed unmatched. The germline V gene encodes CDR1 MNHEY and CDR2 SMNVEV (reference sequence). Here the CDR3 reads CASRLLAGTHEQYF. The CDR3 nucleotides are TGTGCCAGCAGGTTACTAGCGGGAACCCACGAGCAGTACTTC.

The chain recombines TRBV15 with TRBJ2-7; no reliable D call. V was cut by 0 bases and J by 5 bases, with 5 bases left in between. CDR1 LNHNV and CDR2 YYDKDF come from the germline V gene (reference sequence). The CDR3 length is 12 residues. Here the CDR3 DNA reads TGTGCCACCAGCAGAGATTGGCACGAGCAGTACTTC. This gives the protein CATSRDWHEQYF.

The rearrangement links TRBV19 to TRBJ2-7; 7 bases are a match to TRBD2. V shed 0 bases and J 2 bases; nucleotides not matched to a gene: 4. The V gene's germline CDR1 is LNHDA and CDR2 SQIVND (reference sequence). The CDR3 is 15 residues long. CDR3 region: CASSIELAAPYEQYF. CDR3 in DNA: TGTGCCAGTAGTATAGAGCTAGCGGCGCCCTACGAGCAGTACTTC.

The rearrangement uses TRBV30 and TRBJ1-6, with 9 bases that match TRBD1. Trimming cost V 1 base and J 0 bases; bases outside gene matches: 4. This CDR3 is 17 amino acids long. Germline CDR1 GTSNPN, CDR2 SVGIG (reference sequence). The CDR3 here is CAWSGGTGTSYNSPLHF. The CDR3 DNA is TGTGCCTGGAGTGGGGGGACAGGGACCTCCTATAATTCACCCCTCCACTTT.

This clone counts as medium-sized. The chain combines TRBV6-6 with TRBJ1-2, with 10 bases matching TRBD1. This CDR3 comprises 14 residues. J was trimmed by 3 bases and V by 6 bases; bases with no gene match: 4. The germline gives CDR1 MNHNY, CDR2 SVGAGI (reference sequence). The CDR3 coding sequence is TGTGCCAGCAGCCCCGGGACAGGGGACTATGGCTACACCTTC. This sequence encodes CASSPGTGDYGYTF.

The chain employs TRBV27 and TRBJ2-7; 16 bases are a match to TRBD2. V was clipped by 0 bases and J by 4 bases; unmatched bases: 9. Germline V lookup: CDR1 MNHEY, CDR2 SMNVEV (reference sequence). There are 19 residues in the CDR3. The CDR3 DNA sequence: TGTGCCAGCAGTTTATCCCCAACCGGGACTAGCGGGAGGGTATACGAGCAGTACTTC. It codes for CASSLSPTGTSGRVYEQYF.

V usage is TRBV30 and J usage is TRBJ2-7, with TRBD2 matching over 9 bases. Trimming took 3 bases from V and 7 from J; bases not matched to a gene: 4. The CDR3 consists of 12 residues. The germline V gene encodes CDR1 GTSNPN and CDR2 SVGIG (reference sequence). In DNA, the CDR3 is TGTGCCTGGAGCCCGACTAGCGGAGAGCAGTACTTC. Its protein product is CAWSPTSGEQYF.

The chain joins TRBV7-3 to TRBJ2-3, with 11 positions matching TRBD2. The junction had 8 bases not matched to a gene; V was cut back by 0 bases and J by 3 bases. This CDR3 is 18 amino acids long. The germline V gene encodes CDR1 SGHTA and CDR2 FQGTGA. Written as DNA, the CDR3 is TGTGCCAGCAGCTTAACGCCCCAAACTAGCGGGAGAACAGATACGCAGTATTTT. Translated, it gives CASSLTPQTSGRTDTQYF.

V usage is TRBV5-1 and J usage is TRBJ1-5; 8 positions match TRBD1. V lost 5 bases to trimming and J lost 0 bases; unmatched junction nucleotides: 4. CDR1 SGHRS and CDR2 YFSETQ come from the germline V gene. This CDR3 is 15 amino acids long. The DNA of the CDR3 is TGCGCCAGCAGTTGGACAGGGAATAGCAATCAGCCCCAGCATTTT. Translation gives CASSWTGNSNQPQHF.

The chain is built from TRBV5-1 and TRBJ2-7, with 7 bases that match TRBD2. The ends lost 4 bases at V and 5 bases at J; junction bases unmatched: 3. The CDR3 loop spans 12 amino acids. The V gene's germline CDR1 is SGHRS and CDR2 YFSETQ. The CDR3 spells CASSRGLDEQYF. The CDR3 DNA follows: TGCGCCAGCAGCCGCGGACTAGACGAGCAGTACTTC.

There are a few counts of this clone. The genes are TRBV6-2 or TRBV6-3 and TRBJ2-2, with TRBD2 identical over 9 bases. Germline V gives CDR1 MNHEY, CDR2 SVGEGT. The CDR3 runs 16 residues. The trim removed 4 bases at V and 3 bases at J, leaving 6 bases unmatched. Written as DNA, the CDR3 is TGTGCCAGCAGTTTAACGCGGGAGGGATACACCGGGGAGCTGTTTTTT. Protein product: CASSLTREGYTGELFF.

In this sample, this clone turned up a few times. The chain uses TRBV6-6 and TRBJ2-2, with D maybe TRBD2 (5 bases). Germline V gene lookup returns CDR1 MNHNY and CDR2 SVGAGI (reference sequence). The CDR3 totals 14 residues. V was clipped by 2 bases and J by 7 bases, with 11 bases between them. CDR3 in amino acids: CASSYEGLGGELFF. The DNA for the CDR3 is TGTGCCAGCAGTTACGAGGGATTGGGCGGGGAGCTGTTTTTT.

The chain uses TRBV6-5 and TRBJ2-7, with 11 positions matching TRBD2. Trimming cost V 11 bases and J 6 bases; bases outside gene matches: 12. From germline, CDR1 is MNHEY and CDR2 SVGAGI. This CDR3 has 14 residues. CDR3 coding DNA: TGTGCCCGTGGACTAGCGGGCGCTCCCTCCGAGCAGTACTTC. Translating it yields CARGLAGAPSEQYF.